The 22 T cell receptor beta chains reported below all come from one sample, sequenced in a study of cytomegalovirus exposure and HLA in healthy donors. The repertoire was sequenced with immunoSEQ multiplex PCR; TCRdb's copy has only in-frame clones and lacks some. The table includes fewer than 400,000 clones, 88% detected once. The source material was PBMCs. The receptors originated from a man between 25 and 39 years old in good health and CMV-seronegative.

The rearrangement links TRBV7-9 to TRBJ2-2, with 7 bases lining up with TRBD1. Germline CDR1 is SEHNR and CDR2 is FQNEAQ (reference sequence). J gave up 3 bases and V 5 bases, and 3 bases lay outside the gene matches. This CDR3 comprises 14 residues. In DNA form, the CDR3 reads TGTGCCAGCAGCACCCAGGGGGACACCGGGGAGCTGTTTTTT. Residues: CASSTQGDTGELFF.

This chain links TRBV19 with TRBJ1-4; no clear D. The CDR3 loop spans 13 amino acids. V lost 5 bases to trimming and J lost 5 bases, with 9 bases between them. Germline values: CDR1 LNHDA, CDR2 SQIVND (reference sequence). CDR3 sequence (DNA): TGTGCCAGTAGTTCCCAGATGAATGAAAAACTGTTTTTT. This gives the protein CASSSQMNEKLFF.

This sequence joins TRBV15 and TRBJ1-4; 8 bases are shared with TRBD1. Germline CDR1 LNHNV, CDR2 YYDKDF (reference sequence). The CDR3 contains 15 residues. After removal of 3 bases from V and 4 bases from J, the junction contained 4 bases not matched to a gene. The CDR3 DNA is TGTGCCACCAGCAGTAGGACAGGGAGTAATGAAAAACTGTTTTTT. Translation: CATSSRTGSNEKLFF.

This chain joins TRBV18 and TRBJ1-2, with no clear D. CDR3 length: 17 residues. Trimming cost V 0 bases and J 4 bases, with 18 bases left between them. Germline V gene sequence: CDR1 KGHSH, CDR2 LQKENI. CDR3 DNA sequence: TGTGCCAGCTCACCACCATCCGGCGGCAGCTCAAGCTATGGCTACACCTTC. It codes for CASSPPSGGSSSYGYTF.

The gene calls are TRBV4-3 and TRBJ2-7; the match to TRBD1 covers 12 bases. CDR3 length: 16 residues. Germline V gives CDR1 LGHNA, CDR2 YSLEER. V gave up 0 bases and J gave up 6 bases; unmatched junction bases: 6. The CDR3 DNA is TGCGCCAGCAGCCAAGATCGCGGGACAGGGGGCGGCGAGCAGTACTTC. This codes for CASSQDRGTGGGEQYF.

This clone has just one count. The chain links TRBV6-5 to TRBJ2-3, with D unclear. The CDR3 runs to 13 residues. The V end was cut by 5 bases, the J end by 0 bases, with 6 bases between. Germline CDR1 is MNHEY and CDR2 is SVGAGI. The CDR3 DNA reads as TGTGCCAGCAGTGACATTAGCACAGATACGCAGTATTTT. This codes for CASSDISTDTQYF.

This chain connects TRBV10-3 to TRBJ1-6, with D perhaps TRBD1 (5 bases). The CDR3 totals 15 residues. V dropped 3 bases and J dropped 6 bases, with 12 bases sitting between them. Germline-derived CDR1 and CDR2 are ENHRY and SYGVKD. The CDR3 spells CAISDLRGGNSPLHF. The DNA for the CDR3 is TGTGCCATCAGTGACTTGAGGGGAGGTAATTCACCCCTCCACTTT.

This rearrangement joins TRBV2 to TRBJ2-5; no clear D gene. With 5 bases removed from V and 2 bases from J, the gap between germline ends came to 15 bases. Germline V gene sequence: CDR1 SNHLY, CDR2 FYNNEI. CDR3 size: 15 residues. DNA of the CDR3: TGTGCCAGCAGTCCGAGCCAGGTCGGTCAAGAGACCCAGTACTTC. It translates to CASSPSQVGQETQYF. Full variable domain (remainder filled in from reference TRBV2 and TRBJ2-5): EPEVTQTPSHQVTQMGQEVILRCVPISNHLYFYWYRQILGQKVEFLVSFYNNEISEKSEIFDDQFSVERPDGSNFTLKIRSTKLEDSAMYFCASSPSQVGQETQYFGPGTRLLVL.

The CDR3 sequence is CASSDLRGAGNEQFF. The CDR3 DNA reads as TGTGCCAGCAGCGACCTCCGGGGGGCCGGGAATGAGCAGTTCTTC. The rearrangement uses TRBV13 and TRBJ2-1, with D possibly being TRBD2 (7 bases). Trimming pared 5 bases from V and 7 bases from J, leaving 18 bases between. This CDR3 is built from 15 residues. Germline-derived CDR1 and CDR2 are PRHDT and FYEKMQ (reference sequence).

The J gene is TRBJ2-7, the V gene TRBV7-6; maybe TRBD2 (5 bases). The CDR3 has 16 amino acids. CDR1 and CDR2 from the germline V gene are SGHVS and FNYEAQ. The germline V and J ends were trimmed by 5 bases and 4 bases, with 21 bases remaining between them. The CDR3 protein is CASSPLLTGNGYEQYF. The CDR3 nucleotides read TGTGCCAGCAGCCCCCTTTTGACCGGGAATGGTTACGAGCAGTACTTC.

The rearrangement links TRBV27 to TRBJ2-1; D is ambiguous. Germline lookup yields CDR1 MNHEY and CDR2 SMNVEV (reference sequence). V lost 6 bases and J lost 0, with 12 bases in between. The CDR3 spans 15 residues. CDR3 residues: CASRDGSSSYNEQFF. Here the CDR3 DNA reads TGTGCCAGCAGAGACGGGTCCAGCTCCTACAATGAGCAGTTCTTC.

In DNA, the CDR3 is TGTGCCAGCAGTGAATTCCCTGGACAGGGACAAGAGACCCAGTACTTC. It yields the protein CASSEFPGQGQETQYF. The chain has TRBV2 and TRBJ2-5, with TRBD1 matching over 8 bases. CDR1 and CDR2 (germline): SNHLY, FYNNEI. The CDR3 has 16 residues. V was pared by 2 bases and J by 2 bases, with 7 bases of the junction left unmatched.

This clone occurred a few times. The CDR3 protein is CASSDGSSYNSPLHF. The CDR3 DNA is TGTGCCAGCAGTGATGGGAGCTCCTATAATTCACCCCTCCACTTT. The gene calls are TRBV6-4 and TRBJ1-6, with D unclear. Germline loops: CDR1 MRHNA, CDR2 SNTAGT. V was shortened by 3 bases and J by 0 bases, with 6 bases between the two germline ends. The CDR3 length is 15 residues.

V usage is TRBV19 and J usage is TRBJ2-5, with 7 bases that match TRBD1. V was clipped by 3 bases and J by 4 bases; unmatched bases: 11. Germline V CDR1 and CDR2: LNHDA, SQIVND (reference sequence). The length of the CDR3 is 16 residues. The CDR3: CASSIRTGTKPETQYF. In DNA form, the CDR3 reads TGTGCCAGTAGTATTCGGACAGGCACGAAACCAGAGACCCAGTACTTC.

CDR3 amino acids: CASSMRDRTLPNYGYTF. The CDR3 nucleotides read TGTGCCAGTAGTATGAGGGACAGGACACTTCCTAACTATGGCTACACCTTC. The J gene is TRBJ1-2, the V gene TRBV19; 8 nucleotides line up with TRBD1. The germline V gene has CDR1 LNHDA and CDR2 SQIVND (reference sequence). The ends lost 3 bases at V and 0 bases at J; junction bases unmatched: 9. CDR3 length equals 17 residues.

This chain joins TRBV7-8 and TRBJ2-2; TRBD2 might be the D (6 bases). Per the germline V gene, CDR1 is SGHVS and CDR2 is FQNEAQ. The V end was cut by 8 bases, the J end by 4 bases, with 14 bases between. There are 14 residues in the CDR3. Written as DNA, the CDR3 is TGTGCCAGCCCCCGGGGGTTGGTCACCGGGGAGCTGTTTTTT. This gives the protein CASPRGLVTGELFF.

CDR3 coding DNA: TGTGCCAGCTCACCCCCGGGACTAGCGGGGGGGTACCAAGATACGCAGTATTTT. Translated, it gives CASSPPGLAGGYQDTQYF. V usage is TRBV18 and J usage is TRBJ2-3; 16 nucleotides line up with TRBD2. CDR1 and CDR2 (germline): KGHSH, LQKENI. V dropped 3 bases and J dropped 5; count of bases not matched to a gene: 8. CDR3 size: 18 residues.

This rearrangement joins TRBV10-3 to TRBJ2-3, with D possibly being TRBD1 (6 bases). Trimming shortened V by 10 bases and J by 2 bases, and 16 bases separated the two germline ends. CDR1 is ENHRY and CDR2 is SYGVKD in the germline V gene. The CDR3 has 14 residues. CDR3 sequence reads: CASGQMVFTDTQYF. The DNA for the CDR3 is TGTGCCAGCGGACAGATGGTTTTCACAGATACGCAGTATTTT.

This clone was seen only once. V and J are TRBV5-4 and TRBJ2-2; D is undetermined. Per the germline V gene, CDR1 is SGHNT and CDR2 is YYREEE (reference sequence). Trimming took 3 bases from V and 0 from J, leaving 12 bases between them. The CDR3 extends over 16 amino acids. The CDR3 DNA sequence: TGTGCCAGCAGCTCGGGTCGCGGAGCGAACACCGGGGAGCTGTTTTTT. This sequence encodes CASSSGRGANTGELFF.

The rearrangement uses TRBV5-1 and TRBJ1-1; maybe TRBD1 (6 bases). The V gene's germline CDR1 is SGHRS and CDR2 YFSETQ. V was trimmed by 4 bases and J by 1 base, leaving 11 bases between them. The CDR3 is 14 residues long. The CDR3 nucleotides are TGCGCCAGCAGCCCGGACAGCCAGAACACTGAAGCTTTCTTT. Translating gives CASSPDSQNTEAFF.

The chain links TRBV5-1 to TRBJ1-2; no clear D. This CDR3 spans 13 amino acids. CDR1 is SGHRS and CDR2 is YFSETQ in the germline V gene. Trimming stripped 0 bases from V and 8 bases from J, with 11 bases between. This chain's CDR3 is CASSLVPLRGYTF. In nucleotides, the CDR3 is TGCGCCAGCAGCTTGGTTCCCCTCAGGGGCTACACCTTC.

CDR3 amino acids: CASSPPAVQYGYTF. CDR3 sequence (DNA): TGTGCCAGCTCACCACCTGCGGTCCAATATGGCTACACCTTC. This chain joins TRBV18 and TRBJ1-2; D is ambiguous. V was cut by 0 bases and J by 5 bases, with 10 bases left in between. From germline, CDR1 is KGHSH and CDR2 LQKENI. The CDR3 consists of 14 residues.